This T cell receptor beta chain was sequenced during a study of cytomegalovirus exposure and HLA in healthy donors (dated 2017 in TCRdb). Notes on the research overall: According to an earlier analysis of 587 of the donors, about 179 million T cells yielded 117 million unique TCR beta sequences and about 300 Gb of sequence data. Donor age, sex, ethnicity and CMV serostatus were collected together with the repertoire data. The number of typed donors differed by locus: about 629-630 for A, B, C, DRB1 and DQB1; some 540 for DQA1; approximately 600 for DPA1; and roughly 450 for DPB1. Using immunosequencing, the study profiled T cell repertoires from 550 to 750 subjects and related those repertoires to cytomegalovirus serostatus. The study combined high-throughput TCR immunosequencing, statistical association of individual TCRs with disease status, and machine learning to predict cytomegalovirus infection status. In an earlier analysis of 587 of the donors, high-throughput TCR beta sequencing was used to judge whether each TCR beta V gene segment behaved as functional or pseudogenic. Of the 350 to 400 genotyped donors, 65% to 90% fell in the genetic ancestry cluster associated with self-reported Caucasian donors. Every repertoire in the discovery cohort had been generated on one and the same sequencing platform. Four to six DR-DQ haplotypes were handled as single units for association and clustering, since linkage in the cohort was strong. A later genetic analysis used genome-wide SNP genotypes for 398 of the 666 donors, treating that subset as a discovery cohort. The aim of the study was to test whether cataloging public T cell receptors could identify signatures of past pathogen exposure. In the later analysis, no new phenotypic data were used to find candidate immune exposures; instead, reliance was placed on TCR beta sequences and their occurrence across donors. An early release covering roughly 600 HLA-typed donors comprised about 310 gigabases of sequencing data and approximately 80 million unique TCR sequences. A later analysis re-examined previously published TCR beta repertoires from 600 to 700 donors and added high-resolution HLA genotyping to investigate patterns of TCR occurrence. Across about 380 genotyped donors of the cohort, an average of 235,054 unique TCR beta nucleotide sequences per donor were sequenced, and 15% to 20% of those sequences were non-productive. HLA typing covered class I and class II loci at four-digit resolution. Besides the first cohort of 666 subjects, a separate validation cohort made up of 90 to 150 different subjects was used. The paper's findings and limits, for the study overall: A later analysis reported that several top co-occurrence clusters appeared linked to parvovirus B19, influenza, CMV and Epstein-Barr virus. Because HLA typing was unavailable for some donors at each locus, only the typed subset was used in association tests. The study listed 150 to 200 TCR beta chains as associated with cytomegalovirus. In a later analysis, HLA-associated TCR beta chains were found to be more clonally expanded and to have lower generation probabilities than equally common non-associated chains. A further reported finding was that TCR beta sequences accurately predicted the HLA-A and HLA-B alleles for most subjects in the first cohort. Strong co-occurrence of HLA alleles, especially DR and DQ, made assigning TCR associations to individual alleles difficult. Most CMV-associated TCR beta chains appeared to be HLA-restricted in a later analysis, and the HLA associations seemed to be driven largely by CMV exposure. According to a later genetic analysis, donors in an Asian-associated ancestry cluster had fewer N-insertions in productive TCRs than the roughly 670-donor mean. Because counts were too low, around 18 rarely observed V segments, including chromosome 9 orphons, were left out of the earlier analysis of approximately 500 of the donors. A cluster of highly shared sequence variants was judged likely to represent a technical artifact of the sequencing pipeline. Roughly uniform sequencing depth across donors was assumed in presence/absence analyses, although this assumption may not hold. In vitro tests confirmed that a few of the cytomegalovirus-associated TCR beta chains recognize cytomegalovirus antigens. Correlated functional status among segregating V segments might reflect linkage disequilibrium, but an unknown experimental factor could not be ruled out. In a later analysis, around 17,000 TCR beta sequences were associated with specific HLA alleles at a false discovery rate of 0.05. Most TCR sequences were seen in very few donors, while some public TCRs were found in many individuals. A later analysis found that TCR association rates varied across HLA loci, with DRB1 alleles showing the most associated TCRs and HLA-C alleles the fewest. For the cohort, immune exposure information was limited to CMV serostatus. The classifier was reported to diagnose cytomegalovirus status with high specificity and sensitivity in both the original cohort and the validation cohort. The authors suggested that the approach could potentially be extended to other disease states and immunological phenotypes. Some IMGT-functional V segments, including TRBV6-2 and TRBV6-3, could not be told apart with the 87-base-pair reads, so those segments were excluded. In this cohort, only TCR beta chains were sequenced, and detectable features were limited by the absence of alpha or paired-chain data. Broadly in line with IMGT annotations, most TCR beta V segments showed up in productive rearrangements about 87% or about 30% of the time in an earlier analysis of 450 to 750 of the donors. V-gene and J-gene trimming of TCR beta chains was associated with a missense DCLRE1C variant in a later genetic analysis, and the association was replicated in an independent cohort.

V and J lose 3 bases and 1 base, and a span of 6 bases separates them. The germline V gene supplies CDR1 KGHSH and CDR2 LQKENI. The CDR3 measures 13 amino acids from cysteine to phenylalanine. Of all the DNA, just the CDR3 is kept, 39 bases in frame from base 1. A note on this clone: No cognate antigen has been identified for it.

The cohort consisted of 666 healthy bone marrow donors. At the time of sampling, every cohort member was nominally healthy, though immune exposures that went unrecorded were likely present. The donor tested CMV seropositive and was one of the 289 seropositive cohort members. A peripheral blood sample was collected from each donor, and TCR beta sequencing was performed on peripheral blood mononuclear cells. The Qiagen DNeasy Blood Extraction Kit was used to extract genomic DNA from the blood cell samples. Library method: the immunoSEQ multiplex PCR assay. For the multiplex PCR, a mixture combining 60 forward primers for TCR Vbeta segments and 13 reverse primers for TCR Jbeta segments was used. The CDR3 region of rearranged TCR beta genes was amplified from genomic DNA by a multiplex PCR assay. The Illumina HiSeq System was used to sequence the amplified TCR beta libraries as 87-base-pair reads. As for how the authors treated the data: A later analysis counted about 80 million unique TCR beta chains across the 700 or so repertoires, and some 11 million of these chains were shared by at least two donors. A nearest-neighbor algorithm error-corrected the raw reads and collapsed the reads into unique sequences, merging closely related sequences to remove PCR and sequencing errors. V, D and J gene segments were assigned by aligning CDR3 sequences to IMGT reference sequences. For a sequence to be retained, a match of at least six nucleotides was required to both a V gene segment and a J gene segment. Rearrangements were called productive when the CDR3 lacked stop codons and stayed in frame with V and J; all others were non-productive. CDR3 was defined according to IMGT convention as the region running from the second conserved V-encoded cysteine to the conserved J-encoded phenylalanine. The earlier analysis of about 610 of the donors excluded sequences that lacked an unambiguous match to a single V gene segment. In an earlier analysis of approximately 500 of the donors, a V segment was called functional when productive rearrangements were above 56.7%, and segregating when the standard deviation between donors exceeded 5%. To diagnose cytomegalovirus status from the catalog of TCR beta chain sequences, a statistical classification framework was built. V and J gene assignment, in a later analysis, came from comparing TCR nucleotide sequences with IMGT/GENE-DB human TR gene sequences. A later analysis assigned CDR3 sequences and most-parsimonious VDJ recombination scenarios with the TCRdist pipeline. In a later analysis, each TCR beta chain was defined by its CDR3 amino acid sequence together with its V-gene family, and reads without a unique V-gene family were excluded. In a later analysis, approximately 640 highly shared, low-generation-probability nucleotide sequences were removed to address suspected cross-contamination and a sequencing artifact. In a later analysis, a clonal expansion index for each public chain was calculated from normalized within-repertoire ranks of inferred template counts. In a later analysis, generation probabilities were computed with a VDJ recombination model fitted to out-of-frame rearrangements, and the resulting probabilities were checked against IGoR. In a later analysis, TCR-TCR, TCR-HLA and TCR-CMV co-occurrence was scored with hypergeometric tests, and a repertoire-size bias correction was applied to TCR pairs. A later analysis estimated false discovery rates by permuting HLA or CMV assignments 20 times. In a later analysis, co-occurring TCRs were grouped using DBSCAN, and TCRdist sequence similarity was added for clustering within HLA-allele-positive subsets. For co-occurrence clustering, repertoires with fewer than 30,000 or more than 120,000 public chains were excluded, along with roughly five repertoires with anomalous nucleotide sharing. TCRdb re-hosts the immuneACCESS table, in-frame sequences only. Its copies lack some clones; in the studies checked, an unresolved V gene accounts for under half of them, and the cause for the rest is not known. From that table come the V and J calls and clone size; the DNA was used to work out D and trimming. The table for this sample records roughly 190,000 clones. The ten largest clones add up to 0.7% to 1% of the sample.

The rearrangement combines TRBV18 with TRBJ1-1; TRBD1 could be the D gene, as 5 bases match. The specimen sequenced was PBMCs. The sequence derives from a woman aged 18-35 years in good health and CMV-seropositive. CDR3 protein: CASSPRENTEAFF. At the DNA level, the sequence is TGTGCCAGCTCACCCAGGGAGAACACTGAAGCTTTCTTT.